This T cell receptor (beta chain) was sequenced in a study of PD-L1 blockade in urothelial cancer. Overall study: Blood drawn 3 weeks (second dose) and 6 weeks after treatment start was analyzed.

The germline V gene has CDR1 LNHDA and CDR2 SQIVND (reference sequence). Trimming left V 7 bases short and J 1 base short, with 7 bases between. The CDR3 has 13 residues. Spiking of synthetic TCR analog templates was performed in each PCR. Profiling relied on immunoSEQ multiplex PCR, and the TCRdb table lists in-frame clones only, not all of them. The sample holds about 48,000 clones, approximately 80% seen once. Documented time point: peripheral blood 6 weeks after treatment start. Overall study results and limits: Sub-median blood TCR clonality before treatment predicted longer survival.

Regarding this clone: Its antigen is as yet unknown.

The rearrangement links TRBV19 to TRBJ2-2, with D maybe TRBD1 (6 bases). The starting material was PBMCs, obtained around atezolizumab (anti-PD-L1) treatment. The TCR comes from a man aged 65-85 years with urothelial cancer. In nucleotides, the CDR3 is TGTGCCAGTATAGGGGGGAACACCGGGGAGCTGTTTTTT. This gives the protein CASIGGNTGELFF.